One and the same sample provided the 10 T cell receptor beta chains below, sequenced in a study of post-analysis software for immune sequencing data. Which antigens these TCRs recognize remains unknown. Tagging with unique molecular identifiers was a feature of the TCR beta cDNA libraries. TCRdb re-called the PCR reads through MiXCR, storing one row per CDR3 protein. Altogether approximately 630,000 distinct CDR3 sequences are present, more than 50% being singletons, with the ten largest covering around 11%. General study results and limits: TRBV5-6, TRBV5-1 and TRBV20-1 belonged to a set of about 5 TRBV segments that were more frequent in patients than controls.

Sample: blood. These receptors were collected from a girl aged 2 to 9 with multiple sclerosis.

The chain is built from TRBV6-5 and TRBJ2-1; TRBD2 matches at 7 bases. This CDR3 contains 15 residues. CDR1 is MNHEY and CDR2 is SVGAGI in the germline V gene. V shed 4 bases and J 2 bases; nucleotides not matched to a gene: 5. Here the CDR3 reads CASSSMGGTYNEQFF. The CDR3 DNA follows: TGTGCCAGCAGTTCGATGGGGGGGACCTACAATGAGCAGTTCTTC.

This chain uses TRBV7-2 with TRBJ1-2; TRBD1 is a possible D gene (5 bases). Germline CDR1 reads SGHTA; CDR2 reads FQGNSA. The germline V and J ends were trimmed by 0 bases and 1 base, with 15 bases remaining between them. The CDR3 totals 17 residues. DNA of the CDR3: TGTGCCAGCAGCTTAGCGGGACGGAAGGGTATTAACTATGGCTACACCTTC. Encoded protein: CASSLAGRKGINYGYTF.

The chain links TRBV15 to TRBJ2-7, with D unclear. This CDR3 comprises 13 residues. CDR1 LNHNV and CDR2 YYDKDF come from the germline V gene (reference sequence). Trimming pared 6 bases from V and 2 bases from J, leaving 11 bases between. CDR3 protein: CATRSFSAYEQYF. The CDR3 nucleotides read TGTGCCACCAGGAGCTTTTCCGCCTACGAGCAGTACTTC.

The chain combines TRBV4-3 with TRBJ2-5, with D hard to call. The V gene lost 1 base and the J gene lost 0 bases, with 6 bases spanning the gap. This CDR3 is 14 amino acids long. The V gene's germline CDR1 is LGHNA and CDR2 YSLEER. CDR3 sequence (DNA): TGCGCCAGCAGCCAAGGGATGTACCAAGAGACCCAGTACTTC. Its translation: CASSQGMYQETQYF.

CDR3 amino acids: CSARGDSMGNQPQHF. DNA for the CDR3: TGCAGTGCTAGAGGAGACAGTATGGGCAATCAGCCCCAGCATTTT. The chain recombines TRBV20-1 with TRBJ1-5, with D perhaps TRBD1 (5 bases). Germline V gene lookup returns CDR1 DFQATT and CDR2 SNEGSKA (reference sequence). The length of the CDR3 is 15 residues. V gave up 1 base and J gave up 2 bases, with 12 bases separating them.

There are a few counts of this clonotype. The DNA of the CDR3 is TGCGCCAGCAGCCCCGACCCCCGGGGGGGCTTTCGGAATGAGCAGTTCTTC. It encodes CASSPDPRGGFRNEQFF. This chain uses TRBV4-3 with TRBJ2-1, with TRBD2 identical over 8 bases. V lost 4 bases to trimming and J lost 7 bases; unmatched junction nucleotides: 15. Germline CDR1 reads LGHNA; CDR2 reads YSLEER. This CDR3 region has 17 residues.

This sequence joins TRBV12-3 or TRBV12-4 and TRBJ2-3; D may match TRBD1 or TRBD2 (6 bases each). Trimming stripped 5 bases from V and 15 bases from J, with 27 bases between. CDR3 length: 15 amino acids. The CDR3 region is CASSPSLQGGDTEYF. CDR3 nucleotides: TGTGCCAGCAGTCCCTCCCTACAGGGAGGAGATACGGAATATTTT.

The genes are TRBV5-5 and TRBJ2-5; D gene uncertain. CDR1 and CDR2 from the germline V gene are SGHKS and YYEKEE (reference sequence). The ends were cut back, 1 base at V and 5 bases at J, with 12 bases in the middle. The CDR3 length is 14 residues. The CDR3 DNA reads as TGTGCCAGCAGCTTGCTGGGTAGGTTGGAGACCCAGTACTTC. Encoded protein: CASSLLGRLETQYF.

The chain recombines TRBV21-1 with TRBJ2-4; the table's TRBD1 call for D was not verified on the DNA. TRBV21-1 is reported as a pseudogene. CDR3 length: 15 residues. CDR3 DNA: TGTGCCAGCAGCCCTCGACAGGGGGCGCCTCTTGAGCGGTACTTC. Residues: CASSPRQGAPLERYF.

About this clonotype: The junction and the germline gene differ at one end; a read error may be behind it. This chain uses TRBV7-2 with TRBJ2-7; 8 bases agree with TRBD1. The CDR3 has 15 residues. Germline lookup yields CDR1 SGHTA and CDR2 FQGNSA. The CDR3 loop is CASSLATGVLYEQYF. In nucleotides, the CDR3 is TGTGCCAGCAGCCTAGCGACAGGGGTGCTATACGAGCAGTACTTC.